Presented here are 15 T cell receptor beta chains from one specimen sequenced in a study of Graves' ophthalmopathy and Graves' hyperthyroidism (dated by TCRdb to 2017 to 2018). The sample was run on an Illumina HiSeq 2000. For repertoire sequencing, TCR beta CDR3 regions were amplified from RNA transcripts. A first-round RT-PCR used HTBI primers with the Qiagen OneStep RT-PCR kit, followed by a second-round multiplex PCR, size selection and purification. Using fastp trimming at Q25 and MiXCR clonotype assembly, TCRdb reanalyzed the public sequencing data and kept in-frame beta chains. Under each unique CDR3 protein, matching rows form one entry showing the most common genes and DNA. Present in this sample are about 700,000 distinct CDR3 sequences, roughly two fifths of which were seen just once. The ten biggest clones cover approximately 43% of the sample. The material sequenced was peripheral blood. These receptors all come from an adult man with Graves' ophthalmopathy.

This sequence joins TRBV12-3 or TRBV12-4 and TRBJ1-2; 7 nucleotides match TRBD1. The V segment lost 8 bases and the J segment 3 bases; nucleotides outside the gene matches: 24. This CDR3 is built from 19 residues. The CDR3 loop is CASLKLGGEGAYFDYGYTF. Written as DNA, the CDR3 is TGTGCCAGCCTTAAACTCGGGGGGGAGGGGGCATACTTCGACTATGGCTACACCTTC.

At least ten counts were recorded for this clonotype. This chain joins TRBV7-3 and TRBJ2-6, with unresolved D. The CDR3 loop spans 17 amino acids. Germline V gene data show CDR1 as SGHTA and CDR2 as FQGTGA. Trimming took 1 base from V and 4 from J, leaving 14 bases between them. CDR3: CASSLIRLKEGANVLTF. CDR3 nucleotides: TGTGCCAGCAGCTTAATAAGGCTCAAGGAAGGGGCCAACGTCCTGACTTTC. Full variable domain (outside the CDR3, taken from reference TRBV7-3 and TRBJ2-6): GAGVSQTPSNKVTEKGKYVELRCDPISGHTALYWYRQSLGQGPEFLIYFQGTGAADDSGLPNDRFFAVRPEGSVSTLKIQRTERGDSAVYLCASSLIRLKEGANVLTFGAGSRLTVL.

The chain links TRBV7-9 to TRBJ2-2; perhaps TRBD1 as D (5 bases). CDR1 is SEHNR, CDR2 FQNEAQ, per germline (reference sequence). V was trimmed by 5 bases and J by 3 bases, leaving 13 bases between them. The length of the CDR3 is 15 residues. For the CDR3, the DNA is TGTGCCAGCAGCCAACCGAAACAGGACACCGGGGAGCTGTTTTTT. This codes for CASSQPKQDTGELFF.

The rearrangement joins TRBV2 to TRBJ2-7, with no clear D. This CDR3 is 15 amino acids long. V gave up 7 bases and J gave up 2 bases, with 18 bases separating them. Germline V lookup: CDR1 SNHLY, CDR2 FYNNEI. CDR3 in amino acids: CASTTFGEATYEQYF. CDR3 bases: TGTGCCAGCACCACCTTCGGCGAAGCGACCTACGAGCAGTACTTC. Drawing the rest from reference TRBV2 and TRBJ2-7, the complete variable domain is EPEVTQTPSHQVTQMGQEVILRCVPISNHLYFYWYRQILGQKVEFLVSFYNNEISEKSEIFDDQFSVERPDGSNFTLKIRSTKLEDSAMYFCASTTFGEATYEQYFGPGTRLTVT.

This clonotype has just a few counts. The chain combines TRBV6-5 with TRBJ2-7, with TRBD1 as a possible D gene (6 bases). Trimming removed 2 bases at V and 6 bases at J, with 14 bases between. The length of the CDR3 is 14 residues. In germline, CDR1 is MNHEY, CDR2 SVGAGI. Here the CDR3 reads CASSYGTTGFEQYF. The CDR3 DNA reads as TGTGCCAGCAGTTACGGGACCACAGGGTTCGAGCAGTACTTC.

This clonotype was found a few times. The chain has TRBV19 and TRBJ1-1, with D uncertain. The CDR3 has 14 amino acids. The germline V gene has CDR1 LNHDA and CDR2 SQIVND (reference sequence). The V end was cut by 9 bases, the J end by 6 bases, with 20 bases between. CDR3 protein: CASSYGFVSPEAFF. Here the CDR3 DNA reads TGTGCCAGCAGTTACGGGTTCGTTAGCCCTGAAGCTTTCTTT.

This chain joins TRBV10-3 and TRBJ2-5, with 9 bases aligning to TRBD2. Losses at the gene ends were 0 bases for V and 11 bases for J; bases not matched to a gene: 19. CDR3 size: 18 residues. CDR1 and CDR2 (germline): ENHRY, SYGVKD. DNA for the CDR3: TGTGCCATCAGTGAGTCGATATCGGCTAGCGGGGAGAAAGATACGCAGTACTTC. Translating gives CAISESISASGEKDTQYF.

Only a few counts were recorded for this clonotype. The chain carries TRBV20-1 and TRBJ1-2; 11 bases line up with TRBD1. This CDR3 is built from 14 residues. V lost 0 bases and J lost 8; bases outside the gene matches: 5. Germline-derived CDR1 and CDR2 are DFQATT and SNEGSKA (reference sequence). CDR3 nucleotide sequence: TGCAGTGCTAGAGACGGACAGGGGGCGGGAGGCTACACCTTC. It specifies CSARDGQGAGGYTF.

This clonotype was counted at least ten times. This chain connects TRBV7-9 to TRBJ1-6, with a tentative D call TRBD1 (6 bases). The V gene lost 0 bases and the J gene lost 8 bases, with 11 bases spanning the gap. Germline V gene lookup returns CDR1 SEHNR and CDR2 FQNEAQ (reference sequence). The CDR3 is 15 amino acids. Here the CDR3 DNA reads TGTGCCAGCAGCTTAGCGCTCGGGGGCCATTCACCCCTCCACTTT. It encodes CASSLALGGHSPLHF.

V usage is TRBV25-1 and J usage is TRBJ1-1, with a weak D call TRBD1 (5 bases). Per germline, CDR1 MGHDK and CDR2 SYGVNS. Trimming took off 7 bases at V and 0 bases at J, with 12 bases between the two ends. The CDR3 is 14 residues long. Written as DNA, the CDR3 is TGTGCCAGCAATGCGGGGCCCCTGAACACTGAAGCTTTCTTT. This translates into CASNAGPLNTEAFF. Looking up the rest from reference TRBV25-1 and TRBJ1-1 gives the full variable domain: EADIYQTPRYLVIGTGKKITLECSQTMGHDKMYWYQQDPGMELHLIHYSYGVNSTEKGDLSSESTVSRIRTEHFPLTLESARPSHTSQYLCASNAGPLNTEAFFGQGTRLTVV.

As concerns this clonotype: A much larger clone lies a single base off, so this may be a read error. This sequence joins TRBV2 and TRBJ2-7; possible D gene TRBD1, 5 bases. CDR3 length equals 15 residues. Germline V lookup: CDR1 SNHLY, CDR2 FYNNEI. As DNA, the CDR3 is TGTACCAGCACCATCGAACAGACAGTAACCTACGAGCAGTACTTC. The encoded protein is CTSTIEQTVTYEQYF.

This clonotype has at least ten counts. DNA for the CDR3: TGTGCCAGCAGCTTAGTGGGGCGGGGGCCTAGCTCCTACGAGCAGTACTTC. This gives the protein CASSLVGRGPSSYEQYF. The chain links TRBV7-9 to TRBJ2-7; D possibly corresponds to TRBD2 (7 bases). V was clipped by 1 base and J by 0 bases, with 16 bases between them. Germline V gene data show CDR1 as SEHNR and CDR2 as FQNEAQ (reference sequence). This CDR3 has 17 amino acids.

The chain links TRBV24-1 to TRBJ1-5, with 10 bases matching TRBD1. This CDR3 contains 16 residues. Germline V CDR1 and CDR2: KGHDR, SFDVKD. J was trimmed by 5 bases and V by 3 bases; bases with no gene match: 6. CDR3 DNA sequence: TGTGCCACCAGTGATGAACTCGGGACAGGGGATCAGCCCCAGCATTTT. Translation gives CATSDELGTGDQPQHF.

The chain is built from TRBV7-9 and TRBJ1-4; D remains unclear. CDR1 is SEHNR and CDR2 is FQNEAQ in the germline V gene (reference sequence). CDR3 length: 15 residues. V gave up 1 base and J gave up 3 bases, with 9 bases separating them. CDR3 DNA: TGTGCCAGCAGCTTAGGGCGGAGTGCTAATGAAAAACTGTTTTTT. Its protein is CASSLGRSANEKLFF.

This clonotype occurred many times. V usage is TRBV7-6 and J usage is TRBJ2-7; no reliable D call. Trimming removed 3 bases at V and 0 bases at J, with 9 bases between. This CDR3 contains 14 residues. Germline CDR1 and CDR2: SGHVS and FNYEAQ. This chain's CDR3 is CASSFSTNSYEQYF. In nucleotides, the CDR3 is TGTGCCAGCAGCTTTAGCACCAACTCCTACGAGCAGTACTTC. Variable domain in full (rest from reference TRBV7-6 and TRBJ2-7): GAGVSQSPRYKVTKRGQDVALRCDPISGHVSLYWYRQALGQGPEFLTYFNYEAQQDKSGLPNDRFSAERPEGSISTLTIQRTEQRDSAMYRCASSFSTNSYEQYFGPGTRLTVT.